This T cell receptor (beta chain) came from a study of cytomegalovirus exposure and HLA in healthy donors. The overall study: The use of the same platform for the 90 to 150 validation repertoires and the 550 to 850 first-cohort repertoires was reported by a later analysis.

With V trimmed by 3 bases and J by 2 bases, 3 bases remained unmatched. CDR1 and CDR2 (germline): SGHTA, FQGNSA. This CDR3 spans 14 amino acids. Broader study findings: The finding came from a later analysis; first-cohort TCR clusters tended to co-occur in the 130 or so validation repertoires. Reportedly, cytomegalovirus status was diagnosed with high sensitivity and specificity. The authors listed 150 or so TCR beta chains as cytomegalovirus-associated.

TCRdb keeps only in-frame clones here, not all; method: immunoSEQ multiplex PCR. The sample has 100,000 to 150,000 clones; about 91% are singletons. In the case of this clone: Antigen unknown.

The chain employs TRBV7-2 and TRBJ2-7, with 8 bases identical to TRBD2. Sequencing was performed on PBMCs. The receptor was derived from a woman aged 18-29 years in good health and CMV-seronegative. The CDR3: CASSFPGLAYEQYF. CDR3 in DNA: TGTGCCAGCAGCTTCCCGGGACTAGCCTACGAGCAGTACTTC.